A single sample is the source of the 14 T cell receptor beta chains below, sequenced in a study of graft-versus-host responses after intestinal transplantation. Clones were read by immunoSEQ multiplex PCR, and TCRdb kept only the in-frame ones, dropping some. Of about 43,000 clones in the sample, about 95% were seen once. The sample was PBMCs, taken approximately 360 days after intestinal transplant. The receptor set was obtained from a human patient who received an intestinal transplant, so some T cells may come from the graft donor.

V gene TRBV11-2 combines with J gene TRBJ1-2; no definite D call. Germline CDR1 is SGHAT and CDR2 is FQNNGV. Trimming took off 1 base at V and 2 bases at J, with 8 bases between the two ends. The CDR3 runs to 14 residues. CDR3: CASSLGFRNYGYTF. The CDR3 DNA is TGTGCCAGCAGCTTAGGGTTTCGCAACTATGGCTACACCTTC.

The rearrangement uses TRBV7-9 and TRBJ2-3, with a tentative D call TRBD1 (5 bases). Germline V gene data show CDR1 as SEHNR and CDR2 as FQNEAQ (reference sequence). The CDR3 extends over 13 amino acids. V was pared by 1 base and J by 15 bases, with 17 bases between. CDR3 sequence reads: CASSLVGAPASYF. The CDR3 DNA follows: TGTGCCAGCAGCTTAGTTGGGGCCCCGGCCAGTTATTTT. The entire variable domain, with the rest obtained from reference TRBV7-9 and TRBJ2-3, is as follows: DTGVSQNPRHKITKRGQNVTFRCDPISEHNRLYWYRQTLGQGPEFLTYFQNEAQLEKSRLLSDRFSAERPKGSFSTLEIQRTEQGDSAMYLCASSLVGAPASYFGPGTRLTVL.

The chain has TRBV7-9 and TRBJ2-3; 10 bases map to TRBD1. The CDR3 is made up of 14 amino acids. The junction had 3 bases not matched to a gene; V was cut back by 3 bases and J by 6 bases. Germline V gene lookup returns CDR1 SEHNR and CDR2 FQNEAQ (reference sequence). CDR3 sequence reads: CASSFRTGGDTQYF. CDR3 sequence (DNA): TGTGCCAGCAGCTTCCGGACAGGGGGGGATACGCAGTATTTT. Full variable domain (rest looked up from reference TRBV7-9 and TRBJ2-3): DTGVSQNPRHKITKRGQNVTFRCDPISEHNRLYWYRQTLGQGPEFLTYFQNEAQLEKSRLLSDRFSAERPKGSFSTLEIQRTEQGDSAMYLCASSFRTGGDTQYFGPGTRLTVL.

This clone was detected once. Here the CDR3 reads CASSLGVLYEQYF. CDR3 in DNA: TGTGCCAGCAGCTTGGGGGTTCTCTACGAGCAGTACTTC. The chain joins TRBV5-6 to TRBJ2-7; no firm D call. CDR3 length: 13 amino acids. Germline lookup yields CDR1 SGHDT and CDR2 YYEEEE. Trimming left V 0 bases short and J 3 bases short, with 7 bases between.

Turning to this clone: Germline is not matched at one junction end, which may reflect a read error. The chain links TRBV4-1 to TRBJ1-2; 7 bases agree with TRBD1. Per the germline V gene, CDR1 is MGHRA and CDR2 is YSYEKL. This CDR3 is built from 15 residues. The CDR3 region is CASSTPGQRNYGCTF. CDR3 sequence (DNA): TGCGCCAGCAGCACGCCGGGACAGCGGAACTATGGCTGCACCTTC.

The rearrangement joins TRBV5-6 to TRBJ2-3, with D possibly matching TRBD1 (5 bases). CDR3 length: 17 amino acids. From germline, CDR1 is SGHDT and CDR2 YYEEEE. V was trimmed by 0 bases and J by 0 bases, leaving 14 bases between them. The chain's CDR3 is CASSLGQTVSSTDTQYF. For the CDR3, the DNA is TGTGCCAGCAGCTTGGGCCAGACAGTTTCTAGCACAGATACGCAGTATTTT.

The chain combines TRBV9 with TRBJ2-5, with D unclear. V dropped 2 bases and J dropped 1 base, with 12 bases sitting between them. There are 15 residues in the CDR3. Germline V gene data show CDR1 as SGDLS and CDR2 as YYNGEE. The DNA for the CDR3 is TGTGCCAGCAGCGTGGGTAGAGGCGGCCAAGAGACCCAGTACTTC. Its protein product is CASSVGRGGQETQYF.

The CDR3 loop reads CASSLITGEQYF. As DNA, the CDR3 is TGTGCCAGTAGTCTAATAACGGGCGAGCAGTACTTC. The chain couples TRBV19 to TRBJ2-7, with D unclear. This CDR3 is 12 amino acids long. Trimming left V 5 bases short and J 6 bases short, with 11 bases between. CDR1 is LNHDA, CDR2 SQIVND, per germline (reference sequence).

The genes are TRBV6-5 and TRBJ2-7; 8 bases align to TRBD2. V lost 7 bases, J lost 0 bases, and 5 bases stayed unmatched. CDR3 size: 14 residues. Germline CDR1 is MNHEY and CDR2 is SVGAGI. CDR3 sequence (DNA): TGTGCCAGCACCGTAGCGGGAAGCTCCTACGAGCAGTACTTC. As protein: CASTVAGSSYEQYF.

This clone was counted once. The chain links TRBV4-1 to TRBJ1-5; D call uncertain. Deletions cut 6 bases from V and 3 bases from J, with 15 bases between. This CDR3 is built from 15 residues. CDR1 and CDR2 from the germline V gene are MGHRA and YSYEKL. The CDR3 DNA reads as TGCGCCAGCAGTTTGGCGTGGCCCTCCAATCAGCCCCAGCATTTT. As protein: CASSLAWPSNQPQHF.

This chain joins TRBV21-1 and TRBJ2-5; the listed D gene, TRBD1, was not tested against the DNA. The J call is doubtful: the DNA matches TRBJ2-7 better. TRBV21-1 corresponds to a pseudogene. The CDR3 loop spans 17 amino acids. The CDR3 nucleotides are TGTGCCAGCAGCATAGCCTTGGGACAGGGGATCTCCTACGAGCAGTACTTC. Translated: CASSIALGQGISYEQYF.

V and J are TRBV5-1 and TRBJ2-3, with TRBD1 matching 8 bases. There are 14 residues in the CDR3. With V trimmed by 2 bases and J by 3 bases, 2 bases remained unmatched. From germline, CDR1 is SGHRS and CDR2 YFSETQ. The CDR3 sequence: CASSLWTGTDTQYF. The CDR3 DNA sequence: TGCGCCAGCAGCTTATGGACAGGGACAGATACGCAGTATTTT.

The chain combines TRBV7-3 with TRBJ1-2; perhaps TRBD1 as D (5 bases). CDR1 and CDR2 (germline): SGHTA, FQGTGA. The ends were cut back, 0 bases at V and 7 bases at J, with 15 bases in the middle. This CDR3 spans 15 amino acids. The CDR3 region is CASSLTKATGGGYTF. As DNA, the CDR3 is TGTGCCAGCAGCTTAACTAAGGCCACGGGGGGTGGCTACACCTTC.

The chain couples TRBV2 to TRBJ1-5, with a possible D match to TRBD1 (6 bases). Germline assignment: CDR1 SNHLY and CDR2 FYNNEI. Deletions cut 7 bases from V and 4 bases from J, with 20 bases between. There are 16 residues in the CDR3. The CDR3 DNA follows: TGTGCCAGCACCCCCCGGGCCCTAAGGGGGAATCAGCCCCAGCATTTT. Protein sequence: CASTPRALRGNQPQHF.